This passage covers 21 T cell receptor beta chains from one sample sequenced in a study of blood T cell repertoires in COVID-19. Using immunoSEQ multiplex PCR, the repertoire was profiled, and TCRdb retains in-frame clones only, with some absent. The table lists about 230,000 clones, 80% to 90% of them singletons, with roughly 1.4% in the top ten. The sequencing sample was made of peripheral blood. These receptors all stem from a woman aged 40-49 years who had recovered from COVID-19.

V gene TRBV30 combines with J gene TRBJ1-5, with 7 bases fitting TRBD1. CDR1 is GTSNPN, CDR2 SVGIG, per germline (reference sequence). The CDR3 runs 14 residues. The ends lost 1 base at V and 2 bases at J; junction bases unmatched: 2. CDR3 coding DNA: TGTGCCTGGAGTGGTGGACAGGGCAATCAGCCCCAGCATTTT. This encodes CAWSGGQGNQPQHF.

The chain carries TRBV2 and TRBJ1-1; 8 bases match TRBD1. The CDR3 is made up of 15 amino acids. The ends lost 7 bases at V and 6 bases at J; junction bases unmatched: 13. Per the germline V gene, CDR1 is SNHLY and CDR2 is FYNNEI. The CDR3 DNA sequence: TGTGCCAGCATCCGGACAGGGACGGGAAGCGCTGAAGCTTTCTTT. Translated: CASIRTGTGSAEAFF.

The chain carries TRBV5-1 and TRBJ2-6, with D possibly being TRBD1 (6 bases). The CDR3 is 16 amino acids. Germline values: CDR1 SGHRS, CDR2 YFSETQ. V dropped 0 bases and J dropped 4 bases, with 11 bases sitting between them. The DNA for the CDR3 is TGCGCCAGCAGCTTGGCCACAGGGTCAGGGGCCAACGTCCTGACTTTC. Protein product: CASSLATGSGANVLTF.

The J gene is TRBJ2-3, the V gene TRBV5-1; perhaps TRBD2 as D (7 bases). The CDR3 is 13 amino acids. Germline values: CDR1 SGHRS, CDR2 YFSETQ. Trimming shortened V by 4 bases and J by 2 bases, and 8 bases separated the two germline ends. The CDR3: CASSGGATDTQYF. The CDR3 nucleotides read TGCGCCAGCAGCGGGGGGGCCACAGATACGCAGTATTTT.

This clone was detected once. CDR3 protein: CSVSVTKGTQYF. For the CDR3, the DNA is TGCAGCGTATCGGTAACTAAAGGGACCCAGTACTTC. The chain is built from TRBV29-1 and TRBJ2-5; no firm D call. V lost 6 bases and J 7 bases, leaving 15 bases between the germline ends. The CDR3 runs 12 residues. CDR1 and CDR2 (germline): SQVTM, ANQGSEA. The whole variable domain, filled in from reference TRBV29-1 and TRBJ2-5, reads SAVISQKPSRDICQRGTSLTIQCQVDSQVTMMFWYRQQPGQSLTLIATANQGSEATYESGFVIDKFPISRPNLTFSTLTVSNMSPEDSSIYLCSVSVTKGTQYFGPGTRLLVL.

This clone is a singleton in its sample. The chain combines TRBV30 with TRBJ2-7; maybe TRBD1 (6 bases). Germline-derived CDR1 and CDR2 are GTSNPN and SVGIG (reference sequence). Trimming left V 7 bases short and J 1 base short, with 11 bases between. The CDR3 has 12 amino acids. The CDR3 DNA reads TGTGCCTTGGATCAGGGGTCCTACGAGCAGTACTTC. Amino acids: CALDQGSYEQYF.

CDR3 nucleotides: TGTGCCAGCAGTTTATCCAACAGGGGCTACGAGCAGTACTTC. Translated, it gives CASSLSNRGYEQYF. The chain links TRBV28 to TRBJ2-7, with 7 bases fitting TRBD1. The trim removed 1 base at V and 3 bases at J, leaving 3 bases unmatched. The CDR3 contains 14 residues. The germline CDR1 and CDR2 sequences are MDHEN and SYDVKM.

The chain couples TRBV28 to TRBJ1-5, with D unclear. V shed 6 bases and J shed 5 bases, with 11 bases lying between them. There are 13 residues in the CDR3. The V gene's germline CDR1 is MDHEN and CDR2 SYDVKM. The CDR3 bases are TGTGCCAGCAGAACAAAAGCGGATCAGCCCCAGCATTTT. It translates to CASRTKADQPQHF.

The chain links TRBV12-3 or TRBV12-4 to TRBJ1-2; 7 nucleotides align to TRBD1. This CDR3 contains 13 residues. With V trimmed by 4 bases and J by 4 bases, 3 bases remained unmatched. DNA for the CDR3: TGTGCCAGCAGTTCGGGACAGCTCTATGGCTACACCTTC. Translated: CASSSGQLYGYTF.

The chain is built from TRBV2 and TRBJ2-7; maybe TRBD2 (5 bases). The length of the CDR3 is 14 residues. V was clipped by 7 bases and J by 2 bases, with 15 bases between them. CDR1 SNHLY and CDR2 FYNNEI come from the germline V gene. The CDR3 nucleotides read TGTGCCAGCAAGGCGGACGGGAAGGCCTACGAGCAGTACTTC. Its protein is CASKADGKAYEQYF.

This CDR3 is CASSSPDIAQHF. Here the CDR3 DNA reads TGTGCCAGTAGTAGTCCCGACATCGCCCAGCATTTT. The rearrangement links TRBV19 to TRBJ1-5; D is unclear. V lost 4 bases, J lost 11 bases, and 12 bases lay in between. The CDR3 loop spans 12 amino acids. Germline V gene data show CDR1 as LNHDA and CDR2 as SQIVND (reference sequence).

This chain joins TRBV11-3 and TRBJ2-1, with TRBD1 identical over 9 bases. The CDR3 has 16 residues. CDR1 is SGHNT and CDR2 is YENEEA in the germline V gene. Trimming removed 4 bases from V and 1 base from J; junction bases left unmatched: 5. CDR3 nucleotide sequence: TGTGCCAGCAGCTCAAGGGGGACAGGGTCCTACAATGAGCAGTTCTTC. Residues: CASSSRGTGSYNEQFF.

For this clone: A read error may account for a junction end that differs from germline. This CDR3 reads CAVSESLTGANGYTF. The CDR3 coding sequence is TGTGCCGTCAGTGAGTCCCTGACAGGGGCTAATGGCTACACCTTC. This sequence joins TRBV10-3 and TRBJ1-2; 8 bases are shared with TRBD1. Germline CDR1 reads ENHRY; CDR2 reads SYGVKD. The CDR3 runs to 15 residues.

The CDR3 spells CASSLTGNSEQYF. CDR3 sequence (DNA): TGCGCCAGCAGCTTAACAGGGAATTCCGAGCAGTACTTC. The chain joins TRBV5-1 to TRBJ2-7; D is possibly TRBD1 (6 bases). V lost 2 bases and J lost 6, with 12 bases in between. This CDR3 has 13 residues. Germline loops: CDR1 SGHRS, CDR2 YFSETQ.

The chain is built from TRBV18 and TRBJ2-7; tentative D call: TRBD1 (6 bases). Germline V CDR1 and CDR2: KGHSH, LQKENI. The CDR3 runs to 13 residues. Trimming left V 2 bases short and J 5 bases short, with 10 bases between. The chain's CDR3 is CASSPTGFNEQYF. DNA of the CDR3: TGTGCCAGCTCACCAACAGGGTTTAACGAGCAGTACTTC.

The genes are TRBV6-2 or TRBV6-3 and TRBJ2-7; 13 nucleotides line up with TRBD2. Germline CDR1 reads MNHEY; CDR2 reads SVGEGT. Germline trimming cut 3 bases from V and 2 bases from J; bases unmatched to any gene: 13. The CDR3 contains 19 residues. The CDR3 sequence is CASSYSPKGLAGAAYEQYF. The CDR3 DNA follows: TGTGCCAGCAGTTATTCACCCAAAGGACTAGCGGGGGCCGCCTACGAGCAGTACTTC.

The chain couples TRBV11-3 to TRBJ1-2; D perhaps matches TRBD1 (5 bases). The germline V gene has CDR1 SGHNT and CDR2 YENEEA. The V and J ends lost 3 bases and 0 bases respectively, with 20 bases between them. This CDR3 region has 18 residues. In DNA, the CDR3 is TGTGCCAGCAGCTTCCAAGGTGACAGCATATCCTCTAACTATGGCTACACCTTC. Translating it yields CASSFQGDSISSNYGYTF.

This chain's CDR3 is CASSEQGILNYGYTF. The DNA for the CDR3 is TGTGCCAGCAGTGAGCAGGGTATTCTAAACTATGGCTACACCTTC. The rearrangement uses TRBV6-1 and TRBJ1-2, with D perhaps matching TRBD1 (5 bases). The germline V gene has CDR1 MNHNS and CDR2 SASEGT. Trimming left V 3 bases short and J 2 bases short, with 13 bases between. This CDR3 has 15 residues.

The chain is built from TRBV6-2 or TRBV6-3 and TRBJ1-5, with 7 bases identical to TRBD1. Germline assignment: CDR1 MNHEY and CDR2 SVGEGT. With V trimmed by 6 bases and J by 4 bases, 12 bases remained unmatched. CDR3 length: 16 residues. CDR3 coding DNA: TGTGCCAGCAGCCCACTTACAGGGGCACGGAATCAGCCCCAGCATTTT. Encoded protein: CASSPLTGARNQPQHF.

V gene TRBV13 combines with J gene TRBJ2-2; D ambiguous. Per the germline V gene, CDR1 is PRHDT and CDR2 is FYEKMQ (reference sequence). The CDR3 has 13 amino acids. V dropped 2 bases and J dropped 8 bases, with 9 bases sitting between them. This chain's CDR3 is CASSLSLSGELFF. The DNA of the CDR3 is TGTGCCAGCAGCTTATCCCTCTCTGGGGAGCTGTTTTTT.

This clone appeared a few times. The CDR3 bases are TGTGCCAGCAGTGACCGGGACAGCTACAATGAGCAGTTCTTC. Amino acids: CASSDRDSYNEQFF. This chain uses TRBV6-1 with TRBJ2-1; the match to TRBD1 covers 7 bases. The CDR3 is made up of 14 amino acids. After removal of 3 bases from V and 3 bases from J, the junction contained 2 bases not matched to a gene. Germline CDR1 reads MNHNS; CDR2 reads SASEGT.